Below are 2 T cell receptor beta chains sequenced from a single sample in a study of T cells after yellow fever vaccination. TCRdb reprocessed the 5' RACE reads with MiXCR, giving one entry per CDR3 protein. The sample yields around 340,000 distinct CDR3 sequences, approximately 13% seen once. The sequencing used CD4+ T cells sorted from PBMCs, collected 15 days after the yellow fever booster vaccination. These receptor sequences come from a man younger than 35 who received the YFV17D yellow fever vaccine.

The V gene is TRBV29-1, the J gene TRBJ2-2; D call uncertain. Germline CDR1 SQVTM, CDR2 ANQGSEA. The CDR3 totals 10 residues. Trimming cost V 7 bases and J 7 bases, with 7 bases left between them. CDR3 amino acids: CSAFHGELFF. CDR3 DNA sequence: TGCAGCGCCTTTCACGGGGAGCTGTTTTTT.

The chain has TRBV5-4 and TRBJ1-2; tentatively, D is TRBD1 (5 bases). The CDR3 spans 12 residues. Deletions cut 1 base from V and 10 bases from J, with 11 bases between. CDR1 is SGHNT, CDR2 YYREEE, per germline (reference sequence). The CDR3 loop is CASSLMGDFYTF. The CDR3 DNA sequence: TGTGCCAGCAGCTTGATGGGGGATTTCTACACCTTC.